This paragraph covers one T cell receptor (beta chain) sequence. There is no known antigen for this receptor. No much larger clone is present one base from it, and per-base qualities are unavailable. The collaborating institutions used their own protocols to collect whole blood in K2EDTA tubes. For TCRbeta analysis, collaborators shipped samples as frozen whole blood, isolated PBMCs, or DNA extracted from either of those sample types. From the cysteine through the phenylalanine, the CDR3 covers 14 amino acids. Only the CDR3 region is kept as DNA, spanning 42 bases read in frame from base 1. At the junction V is shortened by 0 bases and J by 10 bases, with 11 bases in between. Reading the germline V gene gives CDR1 SGDLS and CDR2 YYNGEE. This specimen belongs to a study of blood T cell repertoires in COVID-19 (dated by TCRdb to 2018 to 2021). Turning to the overall study: Samples covering the acute and convalescent phases of COVID-19 were provided by collaborators in the United States, Italy and Spain. The material from the prospective study consisted of cDNA or gDNA derived from T cells, B-cell-depleted T cells, or PBMCs. Deeply sampled blood TCRbeta repertoires from subjects exposed to, actively infected with, or recovered from COVID-19 were included in the dataset. The repertoires were released in a freely available public database intended as a resource for research on the immune response to SARS-CoV-2. Samples were obtained from the ongoing ImmuneRACE study (first 160 participants) and from over 1,000 subjects provided by 6 global collaborators. Nearly every sample came with metadata listing a de-identified subject ID, COVID-19 status, age in years and sex. Where HLA class I and class II types were available, the types were taken from metadata supplied by the sample provider, not from assay-based typing. Broad study findings and their caveats: The quantity of clinical and demographic metadata differed by source and by participant and was supplied without curation.

The immunoSEQ Assay, a bias-controlled multiplex PCR, was used to amplify TCRbeta CDR3 regions from genomic DNA. The study's processing was this. The number of nucleated cells in each sample was estimated by amplification of reference gene primers within the assay. Sequence reads were collapsed and filtered to measure the absolute abundance of every unique TCRbeta CDR3 rearrangement. Productive Simpson clonality was computed per sample as the square root of Simpson's diversity index over productive rearrangements. TCRdb mirrors the immuneACCESS table, restricted to in-frame sequences. Some clones are absent from its copies; in checked studies, under half trace to an unresolved V gene, and the reason for the others is unknown. That table gives V, J and clone size, and the DNA gave D and trimming. The sample table shows some 670,000 clones, and 85% to 90% are seen once. The ten top clones hold around 0.3% of the sample.

Source material: peripheral blood. Here the chain combines TRBV9 and TRBJ1-6, with no confident D gene call. This TCR derives from a woman aged 18-30 years with acute or convalescent COVID-19. This receptor carries the CDR3 CASSVVEGESPLHF. In nucleotide form, the sequence is TGTGCCAGCAGCGTAGTAGAAGGAGAATCACCCCTCCACTTT. When the CDR3 is completed using the reference TRBV9 and TRBJ1-6 genes on either side, the full variable domain is DSGVTQTPKHLITATGQRVTLRCSPRSGDLSVYWYQQSLDQGLQFLIQYYNGEERAKGNILERFSAQQFPDLHSELNLSSLELGDSALYFCASSVVEGESPLHFGNGTRLTVT.